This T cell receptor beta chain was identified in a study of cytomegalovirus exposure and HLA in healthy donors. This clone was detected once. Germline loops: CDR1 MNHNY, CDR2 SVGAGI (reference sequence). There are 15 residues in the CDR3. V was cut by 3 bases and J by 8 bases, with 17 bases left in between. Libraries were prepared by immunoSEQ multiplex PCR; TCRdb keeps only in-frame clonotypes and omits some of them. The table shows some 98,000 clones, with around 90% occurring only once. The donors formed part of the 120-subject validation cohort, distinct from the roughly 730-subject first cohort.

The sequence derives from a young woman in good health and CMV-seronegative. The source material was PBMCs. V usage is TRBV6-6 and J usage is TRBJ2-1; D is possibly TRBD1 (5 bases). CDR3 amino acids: CASSYRTRQNDEQFF. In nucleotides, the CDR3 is TGTGCCAGCAGTTATCGGACCCGACAGAACGATGAGCAGTTCTTC.